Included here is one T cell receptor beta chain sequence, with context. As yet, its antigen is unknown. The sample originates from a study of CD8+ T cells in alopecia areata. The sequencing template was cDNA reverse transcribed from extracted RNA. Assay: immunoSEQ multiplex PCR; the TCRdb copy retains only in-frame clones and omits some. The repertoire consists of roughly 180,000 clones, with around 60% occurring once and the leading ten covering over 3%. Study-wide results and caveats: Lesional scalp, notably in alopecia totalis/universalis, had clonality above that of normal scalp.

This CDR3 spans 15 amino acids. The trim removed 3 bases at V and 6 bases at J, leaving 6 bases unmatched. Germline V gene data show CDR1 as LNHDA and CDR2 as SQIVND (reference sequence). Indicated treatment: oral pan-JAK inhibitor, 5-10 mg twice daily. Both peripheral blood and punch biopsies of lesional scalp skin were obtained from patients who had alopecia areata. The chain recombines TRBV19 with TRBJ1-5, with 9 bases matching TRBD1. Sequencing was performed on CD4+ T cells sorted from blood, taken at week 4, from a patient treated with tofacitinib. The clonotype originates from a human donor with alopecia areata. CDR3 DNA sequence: TGTGCCAGTAGTATGTCAGGGACAGGGCGTCAGCCCCAGCATTTT. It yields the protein CASSMSGTGRQPQHF.